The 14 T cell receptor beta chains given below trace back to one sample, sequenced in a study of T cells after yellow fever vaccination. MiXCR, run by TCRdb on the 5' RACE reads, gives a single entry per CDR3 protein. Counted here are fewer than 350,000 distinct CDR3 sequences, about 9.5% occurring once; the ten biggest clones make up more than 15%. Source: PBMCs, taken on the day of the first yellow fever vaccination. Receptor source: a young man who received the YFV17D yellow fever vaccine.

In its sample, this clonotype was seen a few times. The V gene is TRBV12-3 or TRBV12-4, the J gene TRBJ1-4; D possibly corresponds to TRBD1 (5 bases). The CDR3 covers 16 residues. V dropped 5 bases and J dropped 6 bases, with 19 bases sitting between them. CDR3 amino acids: CASSPTPPGVYEKLFF. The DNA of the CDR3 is TGTGCCAGCAGTCCTACCCCCCCGGGGGTATATGAAAAACTGTTTTTT.

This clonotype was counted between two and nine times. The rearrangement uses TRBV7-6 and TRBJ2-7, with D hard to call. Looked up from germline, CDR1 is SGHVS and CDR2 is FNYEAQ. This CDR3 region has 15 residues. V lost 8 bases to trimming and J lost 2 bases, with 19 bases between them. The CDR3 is CASRFFGQVTYEQYV. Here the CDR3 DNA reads TGTGCCAGCCGGTTTTTCGGGCAGGTAACCTACGAGCAGTACGTC.

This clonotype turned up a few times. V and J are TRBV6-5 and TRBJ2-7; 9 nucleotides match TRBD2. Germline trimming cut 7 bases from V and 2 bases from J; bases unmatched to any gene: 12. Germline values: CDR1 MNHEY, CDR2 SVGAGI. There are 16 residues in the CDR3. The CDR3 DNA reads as TGTGCCAGCAATTCGGGGCTAGCGGGGTCCCCCTACGAGCAGTACTTC. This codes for CASNSGLAGSPYEQYF.

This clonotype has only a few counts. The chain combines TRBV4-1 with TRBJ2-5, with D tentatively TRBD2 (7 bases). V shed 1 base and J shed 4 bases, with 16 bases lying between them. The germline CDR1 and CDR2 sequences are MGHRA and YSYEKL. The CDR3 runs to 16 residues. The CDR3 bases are TGCGCCAGCAGCCAAGTCCCCCCCGGGGGGCGAGAGACCCAGTACTTC. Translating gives CASSQVPPGGRETQYF.

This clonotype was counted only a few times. The CDR3 nucleotides are TGTGCCAGCAGCTGGGGGGGGGGGCGGAGCAATCAGCCCCAGCATTTT. It encodes CASSWGGGRSNQPQHF. The V and J genes are TRBV5-8 and TRBJ1-5; a possible D gene is TRBD1 (6 bases). The V gene's germline CDR1 is SGHTS and CDR2 YDEGEE. The germline V and J ends were trimmed by 3 bases and 1 base, with 14 bases remaining between them. The length of the CDR3 is 16 residues.

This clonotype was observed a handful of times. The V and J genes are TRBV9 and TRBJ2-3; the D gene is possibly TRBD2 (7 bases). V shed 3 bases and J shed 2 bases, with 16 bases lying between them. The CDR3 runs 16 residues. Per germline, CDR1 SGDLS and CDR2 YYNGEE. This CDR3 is CASSARRGGYTDTQYF. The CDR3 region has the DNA TGTGCCAGCAGCGCCCGGAGGGGGGGATACACAGATACGCAGTATTTT.

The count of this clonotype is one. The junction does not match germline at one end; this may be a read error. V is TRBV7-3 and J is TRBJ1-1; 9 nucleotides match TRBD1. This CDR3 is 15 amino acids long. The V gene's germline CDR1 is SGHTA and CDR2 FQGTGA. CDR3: CASSSQQGASTEVFF. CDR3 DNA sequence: TGTGCCAGCAGCTCCCAACAGGGGGCGAGCACTGAAGTTTTCTTT.

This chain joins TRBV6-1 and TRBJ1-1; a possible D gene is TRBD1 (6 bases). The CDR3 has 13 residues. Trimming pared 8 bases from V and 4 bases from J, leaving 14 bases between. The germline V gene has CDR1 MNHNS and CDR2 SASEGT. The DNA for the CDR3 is TGTGCCAGCGGCAACAGGGCGCTCACTGAAGCTTTCTTT. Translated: CASGNRALTEAFF.

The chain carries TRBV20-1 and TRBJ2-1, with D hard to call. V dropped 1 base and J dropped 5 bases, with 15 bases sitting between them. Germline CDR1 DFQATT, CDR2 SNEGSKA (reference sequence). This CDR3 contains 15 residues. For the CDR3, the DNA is TGCAGTGCTAGAGTAAGGGTCGGCGAAGACAATGAGCAGTTCTTC. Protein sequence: CSARVRVGEDNEQFF.

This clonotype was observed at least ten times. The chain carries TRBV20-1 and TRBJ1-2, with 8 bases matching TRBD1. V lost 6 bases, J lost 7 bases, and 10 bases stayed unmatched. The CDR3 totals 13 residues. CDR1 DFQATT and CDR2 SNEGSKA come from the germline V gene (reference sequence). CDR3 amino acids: CSAISDRGAGYTF. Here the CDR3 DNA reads TGCAGTGCGATCTCTGACAGGGGTGCTGGCTACACCTTC.

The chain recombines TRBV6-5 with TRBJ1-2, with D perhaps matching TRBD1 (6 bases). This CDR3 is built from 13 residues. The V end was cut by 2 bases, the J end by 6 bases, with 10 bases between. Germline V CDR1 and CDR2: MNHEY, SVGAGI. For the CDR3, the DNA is TGTGCCAGCAGTTACACCGACAGGAATGGCTACACCTTC. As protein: CASSYTDRNGYTF.

The CDR3 DNA is TGCGCCAGCAGACCCCAGACTAGCGGAACACAAGAGACCCAGTACTTC. Protein sequence: CASRPQTSGTQETQYF. The gene calls are TRBV5-1 and TRBJ2-5, with 9 bases fitting TRBD2. In germline, CDR1 is SGHRS, CDR2 YFSETQ. The CDR3 loop spans 16 amino acids. V lost 5 bases, J lost 2 bases, and 10 bases stayed unmatched.

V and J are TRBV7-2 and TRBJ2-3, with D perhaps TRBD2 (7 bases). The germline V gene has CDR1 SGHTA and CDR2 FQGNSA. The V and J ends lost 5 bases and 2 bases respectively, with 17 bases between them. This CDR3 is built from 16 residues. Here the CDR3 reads CASSRLGGAVTDTQYF. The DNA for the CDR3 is TGTGCCAGCAGCCGCCTAGGGGGGGCTGTCACAGATACGCAGTATTTT.

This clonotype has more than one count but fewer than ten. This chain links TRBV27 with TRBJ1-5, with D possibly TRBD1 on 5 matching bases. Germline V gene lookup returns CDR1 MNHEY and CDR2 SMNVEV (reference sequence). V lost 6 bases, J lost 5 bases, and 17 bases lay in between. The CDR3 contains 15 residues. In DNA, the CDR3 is TGTGCCAGCAGCCTCTTTGGGGCATCTCATCAGCCCCAGCATTTT. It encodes CASSLFGASHQPQHF.